This record looks at one T cell receptor (beta chain) sequence and its context. V dropped 7 bases and J dropped 1; count of bases not matched to a gene: 8. Germline CDR1 reads LNHDA; CDR2 reads SQIVND (reference sequence). This CDR3 has 15 residues. The data are from a study of blood T cell repertoires in COVID-19. Study processing details: Using reference gene primer amplification, nucleated cell counts were estimated. Generated by immunoSEQ multiplex PCR, the TCRdb table keeps only in-frame clones and is missing some. The V and J calls and the clone size are those of that table, but D and trimming were determined from the DNA. The repertoire holds 200,000 to 300,000 clones, with roughly 82% as singletons.

This receptor was taken from a woman over 75 with COVID-19, enrolled during active disease. Sequencing was carried out using peripheral blood. The chain carries TRBV19 and TRBJ2-5, with TRBD2 identical over 8 bases. The CDR3 sequence: CASTRTSPAQETQYF. The CDR3 DNA is TGTGCCAGTACCAGGACTAGCCCCGCCCAAGAGACCCAGTACTTC.